The text below deals with one TCR beta chain. CDR1 is SGHRS, CDR2 YFSETQ, per germline. This CDR3 region has 14 residues. Trimming took 1 base from V and 8 from J; bases not matched to a gene: 5. The entry originates in a study of blood T cell repertoires in COVID-19. About the study: PBMCs, B-cell-depleted T cells, or T cells were the source of the cDNA or gDNA that made up the material.

Enrolment of Seattle patients took place during active infection, and they were followed longitudinally. As processed by the authors: Quantification of nucleated cells was approximated via reference gene primer amplification. Data came from immunoSEQ multiplex PCR; TCRdb stores just in-frame clones and leaves some out. V, J and clone size were drawn from that table, and D and trimming were deduced from the DNA. The sample carries about 530,000 clones, 70% to 90% recorded once. The chain uses TRBV5-1 and TRBJ1-4; 7 nucleotides match TRBD1. The sample comprised peripheral blood. The clonotype was recovered from a woman aged 45 to 65 with COVID-19, enrolled during active disease. The CDR3 reads CASSLRQGDEKLFF. The CDR3 nucleotides read TGCGCCAGCAGCTTGCGACAGGGAGACGAAAAACTGTTTTTT.